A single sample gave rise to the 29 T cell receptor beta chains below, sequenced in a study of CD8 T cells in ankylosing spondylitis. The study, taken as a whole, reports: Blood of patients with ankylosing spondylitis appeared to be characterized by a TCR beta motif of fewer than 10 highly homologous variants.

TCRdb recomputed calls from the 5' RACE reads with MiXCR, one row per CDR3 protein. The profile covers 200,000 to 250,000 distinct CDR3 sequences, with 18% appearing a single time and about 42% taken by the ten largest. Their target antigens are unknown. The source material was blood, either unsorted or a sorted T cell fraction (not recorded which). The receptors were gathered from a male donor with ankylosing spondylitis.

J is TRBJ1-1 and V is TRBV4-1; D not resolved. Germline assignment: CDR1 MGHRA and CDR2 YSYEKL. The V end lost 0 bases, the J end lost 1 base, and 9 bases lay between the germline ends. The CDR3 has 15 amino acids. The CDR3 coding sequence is TGCGCCAGCAGCCAAGATACAAGGCCGAACACTGAAGCTTTCTTT. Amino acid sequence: CASSQDTRPNTEAFF.

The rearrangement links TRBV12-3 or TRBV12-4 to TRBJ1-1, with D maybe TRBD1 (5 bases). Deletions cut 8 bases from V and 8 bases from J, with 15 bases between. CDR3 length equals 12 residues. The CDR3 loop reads CASSGPLLEAFF. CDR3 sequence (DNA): TGTGCCAGCTCGGGACCATTATTGGAAGCTTTCTTT.

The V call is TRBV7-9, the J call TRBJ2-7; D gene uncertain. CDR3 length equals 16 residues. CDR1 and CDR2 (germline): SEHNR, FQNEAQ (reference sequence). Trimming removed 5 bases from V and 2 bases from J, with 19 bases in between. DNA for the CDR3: TGTGCCAGCAGCGACCTCCCCTCTAGGCCCACCTACGAGCAGTACTTC. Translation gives CASSDLPSRPTYEQYF.

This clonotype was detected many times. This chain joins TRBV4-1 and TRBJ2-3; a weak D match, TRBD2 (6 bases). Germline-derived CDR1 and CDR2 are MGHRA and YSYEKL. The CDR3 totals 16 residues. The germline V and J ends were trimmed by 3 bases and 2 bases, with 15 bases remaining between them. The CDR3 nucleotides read TGCGCCAGCAGCCAGAGGACTACCCCATCCACAGATACGCAGTATTTT. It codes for CASSQRTTPSTDTQYF.

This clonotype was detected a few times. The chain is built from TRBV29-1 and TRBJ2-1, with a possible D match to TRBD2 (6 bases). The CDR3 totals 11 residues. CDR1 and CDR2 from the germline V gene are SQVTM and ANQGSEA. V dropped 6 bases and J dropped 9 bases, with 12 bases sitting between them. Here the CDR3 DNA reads TGCAGCGTGCGGGGAGACAGTGAGCAGTTCTTC. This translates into CSVRGDSEQFF.

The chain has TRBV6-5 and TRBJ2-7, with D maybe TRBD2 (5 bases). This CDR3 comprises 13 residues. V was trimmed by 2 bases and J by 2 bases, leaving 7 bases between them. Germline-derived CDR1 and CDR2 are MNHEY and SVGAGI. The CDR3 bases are TGTGCCAGCAGTTACATGGGAGCCTACGAGCAGTACTTC. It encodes CASSYMGAYEQYF.

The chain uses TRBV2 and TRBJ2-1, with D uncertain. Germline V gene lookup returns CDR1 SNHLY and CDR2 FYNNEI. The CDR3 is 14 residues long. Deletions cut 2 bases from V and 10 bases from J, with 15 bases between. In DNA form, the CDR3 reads TGTGCCAGCAGTGAAACTGGTAGGGTGGAGGAGCAGTTCTTC. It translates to CASSETGRVEEQFF.

CDR3 loop: CSARSTNYNEQFF. DNA of the CDR3: TGCAGTGCTAGGTCCACTAACTACAATGAGCAGTTCTTC. The rearrangement uses TRBV20-1 and TRBJ2-1, with D unresolved. Per germline, CDR1 DFQATT and CDR2 SNEGSKA (reference sequence). CDR3 size: 13 residues. Trimming left V 3 bases short and J 3 bases short, with 9 bases between.

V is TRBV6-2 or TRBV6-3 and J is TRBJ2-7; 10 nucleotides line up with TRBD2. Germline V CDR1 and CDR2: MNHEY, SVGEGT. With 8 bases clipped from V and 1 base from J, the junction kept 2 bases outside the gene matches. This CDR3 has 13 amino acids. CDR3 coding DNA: TGTGCCAGCGAGCGGGAGGGGTCCTACGAGCAGTACTTC. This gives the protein CASEREGSYEQYF.

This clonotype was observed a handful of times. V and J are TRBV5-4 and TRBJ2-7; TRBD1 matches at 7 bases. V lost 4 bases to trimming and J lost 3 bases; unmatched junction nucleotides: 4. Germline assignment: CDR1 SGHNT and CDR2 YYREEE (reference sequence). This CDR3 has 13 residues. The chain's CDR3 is CASSNRDSYEQYF. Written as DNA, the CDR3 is TGTGCCAGCAGCAATAGGGACAGCTACGAGCAGTACTTC.

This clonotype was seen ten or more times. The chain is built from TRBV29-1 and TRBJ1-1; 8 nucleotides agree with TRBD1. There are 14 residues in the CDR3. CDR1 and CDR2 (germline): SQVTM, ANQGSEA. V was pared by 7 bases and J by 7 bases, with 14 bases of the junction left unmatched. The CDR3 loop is CSAWGPTGEGEAFF. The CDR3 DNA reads TGCAGCGCCTGGGGTCCGACAGGGGAAGGTGAAGCTTTCTTT.

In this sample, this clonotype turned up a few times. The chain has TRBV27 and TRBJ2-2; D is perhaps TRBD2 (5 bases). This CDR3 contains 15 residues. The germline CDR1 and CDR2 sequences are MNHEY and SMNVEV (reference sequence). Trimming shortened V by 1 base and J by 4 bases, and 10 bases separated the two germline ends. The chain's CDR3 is CASSLLGGRTGELFF. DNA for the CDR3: TGTGCCAGCAGTTTATTGGGCGGGCGCACCGGGGAGCTGTTTTTT.

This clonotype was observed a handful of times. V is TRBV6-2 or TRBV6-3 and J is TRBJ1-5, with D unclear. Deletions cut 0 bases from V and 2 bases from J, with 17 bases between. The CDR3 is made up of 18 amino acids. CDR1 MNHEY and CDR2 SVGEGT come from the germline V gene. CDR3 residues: CASSYSAEAGGGNQPQHF. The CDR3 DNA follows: TGTGCCAGCAGTTACTCCGCGGAGGCGGGTGGGGGCAATCAGCCCCAGCATTTT.

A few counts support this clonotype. The CDR3: CATGPRGDSNQPQHF. Here the CDR3 DNA reads TGTGCCACCGGCCCCCGGGGGGATAGCAATCAGCCCCAGCATTTT. The J gene is TRBJ1-5, the V gene TRBV24-1; D may be TRBD1 (5 bases). V shed 9 bases and J shed 0 bases, with 14 bases lying between them. The CDR3 totals 15 residues. Germline loops: CDR1 KGHDR, CDR2 SFDVKD.

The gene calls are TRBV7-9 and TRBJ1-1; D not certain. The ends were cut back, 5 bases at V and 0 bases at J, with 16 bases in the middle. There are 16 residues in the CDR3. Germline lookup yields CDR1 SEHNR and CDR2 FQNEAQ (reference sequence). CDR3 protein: CASSHPFAAMNTEAFF. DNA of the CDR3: TGTGCCAGCAGCCACCCGTTTGCAGCAATGAACACTGAAGCTTTCTTT. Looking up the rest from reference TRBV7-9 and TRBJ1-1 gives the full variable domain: DTGVSQNPRHKITKRGQNVTFRCDPISEHNRLYWYRQTLGQGPEFLTYFQNEAQLEKSRLLSDRFSAERPKGSFSTLEIQRTEQGDSAMYLCASSHPFAAMNTEAFFGQGTRLTVV.

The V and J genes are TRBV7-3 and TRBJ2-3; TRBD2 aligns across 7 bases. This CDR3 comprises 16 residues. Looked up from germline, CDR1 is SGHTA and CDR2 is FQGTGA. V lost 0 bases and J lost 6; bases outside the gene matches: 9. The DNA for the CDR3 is TGTGCCAGCAGCTTAACGGGCGGGAGTCGGGAGGATACGCAGTATTTT. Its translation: CASSLTGGSREDTQYF.

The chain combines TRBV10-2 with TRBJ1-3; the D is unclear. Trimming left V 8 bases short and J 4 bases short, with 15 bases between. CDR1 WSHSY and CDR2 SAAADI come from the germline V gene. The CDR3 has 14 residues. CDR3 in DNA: TGCGCCAGCGGACTCTCTTACACGGGAAACACCATATATTTT. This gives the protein CASGLSYTGNTIYF.

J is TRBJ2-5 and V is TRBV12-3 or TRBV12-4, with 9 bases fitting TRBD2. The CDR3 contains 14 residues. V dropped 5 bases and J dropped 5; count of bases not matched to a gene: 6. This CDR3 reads CASSPAGGWETQYF. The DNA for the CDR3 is TGTGCCAGCAGTCCCGCGGGAGGGTGGGAGACCCAGTACTTC.

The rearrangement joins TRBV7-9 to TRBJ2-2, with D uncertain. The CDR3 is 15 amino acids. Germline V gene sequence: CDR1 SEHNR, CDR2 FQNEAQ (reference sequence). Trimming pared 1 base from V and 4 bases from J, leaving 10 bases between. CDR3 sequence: CASSLVGDPTGELFF. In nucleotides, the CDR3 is TGTGCCAGCAGCTTAGTTGGGGATCCCACCGGGGAGCTGTTTTTT.

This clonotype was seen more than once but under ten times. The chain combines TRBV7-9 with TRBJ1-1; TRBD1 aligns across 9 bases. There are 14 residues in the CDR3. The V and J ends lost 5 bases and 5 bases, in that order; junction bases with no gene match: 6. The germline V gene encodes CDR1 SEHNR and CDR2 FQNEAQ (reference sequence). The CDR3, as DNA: TGTGCCAGCAGCCCGACAGGGGGGTGGACTGAAGCTTTCTTT. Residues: CASSPTGGWTEAFF.

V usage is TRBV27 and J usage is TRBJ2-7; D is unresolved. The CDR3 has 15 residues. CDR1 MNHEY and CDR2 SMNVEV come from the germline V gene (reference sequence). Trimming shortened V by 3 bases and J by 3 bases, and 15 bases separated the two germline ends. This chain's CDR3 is CASSLRSSTFYEQYF. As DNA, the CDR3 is TGTGCCAGCAGTTTGAGGTCGAGCACCTTCTACGAGCAGTACTTC.

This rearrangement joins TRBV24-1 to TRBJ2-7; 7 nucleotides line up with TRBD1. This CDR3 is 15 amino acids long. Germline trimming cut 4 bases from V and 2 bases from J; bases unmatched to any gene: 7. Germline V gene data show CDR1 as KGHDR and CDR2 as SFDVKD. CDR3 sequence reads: CATSDPRTGAYEQYF. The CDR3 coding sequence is TGTGCCACCAGTGACCCGAGGACAGGCGCCTACGAGCAGTACTTC.

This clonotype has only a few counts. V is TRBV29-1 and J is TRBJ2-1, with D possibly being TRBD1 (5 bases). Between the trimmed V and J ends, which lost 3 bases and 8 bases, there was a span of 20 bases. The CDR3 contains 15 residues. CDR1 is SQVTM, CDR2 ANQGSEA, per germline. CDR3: CSVDKQGLGLDEQFF. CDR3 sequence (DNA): TGCAGCGTTGACAAGCAGGGTTTGGGTCTGGATGAGCAGTTCTTC.

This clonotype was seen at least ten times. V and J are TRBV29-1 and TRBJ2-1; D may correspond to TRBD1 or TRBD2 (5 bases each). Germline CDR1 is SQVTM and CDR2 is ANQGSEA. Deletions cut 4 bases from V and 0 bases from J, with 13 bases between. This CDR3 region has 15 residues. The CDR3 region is CSVGGVISSYNEQFF. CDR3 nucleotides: TGCAGCGTTGGAGGGGTGATTAGCTCCTACAATGAGCAGTTCTTC.

The CDR3 spells CASSFFQGYEQYF. For the CDR3, the DNA is TGTGCCAGCAGTTTCTTTCAGGGTTACGAGCAGTACTTC. The chain recombines TRBV27 with TRBJ2-7; tentative D call: TRBD1 (5 bases). Germline CDR1 and CDR2: MNHEY and SMNVEV (reference sequence). V was pared by 3 bases and J by 4 bases, with 10 bases between. The CDR3 contains 13 residues.

The CDR3 protein is CASSVASAGYEQYF. The CDR3 region has the DNA TGTGCCAGCAGCGTAGCCTCGGCTGGCTACGAGCAGTACTTC. The rearrangement uses TRBV9 and TRBJ2-7; D remains ambiguous. Germline assignment: CDR1 SGDLS and CDR2 YYNGEE. CDR3 length: 14 amino acids. Trimming pared 0 bases from V and 3 bases from J, leaving 10 bases between.

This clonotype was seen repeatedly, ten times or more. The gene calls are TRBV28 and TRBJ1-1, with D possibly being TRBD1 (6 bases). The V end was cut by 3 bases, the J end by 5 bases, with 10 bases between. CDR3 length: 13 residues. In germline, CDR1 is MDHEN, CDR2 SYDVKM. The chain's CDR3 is CASSLAGETEAFF. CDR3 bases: TGTGCCAGCAGTTTGGCAGGGGAAACTGAAGCTTTCTTT.

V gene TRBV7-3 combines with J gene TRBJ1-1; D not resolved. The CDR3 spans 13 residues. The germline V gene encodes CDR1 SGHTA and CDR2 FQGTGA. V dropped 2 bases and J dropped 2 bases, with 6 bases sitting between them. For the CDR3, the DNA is TGTGCCAGCAGCTTAGCAGATAACACTGAAGCTTTCTTT. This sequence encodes CASSLADNTEAFF.

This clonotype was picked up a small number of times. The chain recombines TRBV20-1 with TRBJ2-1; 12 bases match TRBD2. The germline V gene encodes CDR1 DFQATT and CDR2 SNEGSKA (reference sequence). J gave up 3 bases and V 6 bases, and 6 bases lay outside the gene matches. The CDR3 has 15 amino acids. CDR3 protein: CSALTSGGFYNEQFF. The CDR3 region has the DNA TGCAGTGCCCTGACTAGCGGGGGTTTCTACAATGAGCAGTTCTTC.